This TCR beta chain stems from a study of blood T cells in healthy people across ages. For the second PCR, which ran for 7 to 11 cycles, a sample-barcoded 5' primer and a J-beta primer mix were used. Each single sample gave us at least 2.5 million CDR3-containing paired-end reads. TCRdb reanalysed the 5' RACE reads using MiXCR and keeps one entry per CDR3 protein. The table lists hundreds of thousands of distinct CDR3 sequences, about 28% of them singletons. Germline values: CDR1 ENHRY, CDR2 SYGVKD. There are 15 residues in the CDR3. Trimming pared 3 bases from V and 11 bases from J, leaving 22 bases between. This clonotype was observed a handful of times. Its matching antigen is unknown. Study outcomes and limitations: It was held that diversity estimates obtained from one million T cells represented underestimates. The study found more naive CD4+ cells and higher diversity in long-lived than aged donors.

The sequence came from a woman older than 75 in good health. Sequencing was performed on blood. The rearrangement joins TRBV10-3 to TRBJ2-5; unclear D gene. CDR3 loop: CAISDPEAVKYEQYF. CDR3 nucleotides: TGTGCCATCAGTGACCCCGAGGCCGTCAAATATGAGCAGTACTTC.